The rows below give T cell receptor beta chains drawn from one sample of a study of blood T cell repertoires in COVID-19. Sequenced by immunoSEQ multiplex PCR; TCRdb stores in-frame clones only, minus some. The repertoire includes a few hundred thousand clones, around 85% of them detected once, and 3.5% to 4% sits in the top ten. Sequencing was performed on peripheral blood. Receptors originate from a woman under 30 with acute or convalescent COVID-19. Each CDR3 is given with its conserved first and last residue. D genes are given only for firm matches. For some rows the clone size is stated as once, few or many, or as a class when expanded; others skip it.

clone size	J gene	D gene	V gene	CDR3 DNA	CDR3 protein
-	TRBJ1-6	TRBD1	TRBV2	TGTGCCAGCAGTGATTTTGGACAGGAGTTCACCCTCCACTTT	CASSDFGQEFTLHF
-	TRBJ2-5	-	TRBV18	TGTGCCAGCTCATCGGGCGGGGATCAGGGGACCCAGTACTTC	CASSSGGDQGTQYF
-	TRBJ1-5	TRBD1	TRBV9	TGTGCCAGCAGCGAGGGGACAGGGCTGGATCAGCCCCAGCATTTT	CASSEGTGLDQPQHF
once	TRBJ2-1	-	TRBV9	TGTGCCAGCAGCGTAGGAAGTAGCCCCCATGAGCAGTTCTTC	CASSVGSSPHEQFF
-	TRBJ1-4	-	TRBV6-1	TGTGCCAGCAGTGAAATGGACAGATTGAATGAAAAACTGTTTTTT	CASSEMDRLNEKLFF
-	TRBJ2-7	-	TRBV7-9	TGTGCCAGCAGCCTTAGTATCGGGGAGCAGTACTTC	CASSLSIGEQYF
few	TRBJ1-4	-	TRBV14	TGTGCCAGCAGCAGAGATCGGGGTCCTGAAAAACTGTTTTTT	CASSRDRGPEKLFF
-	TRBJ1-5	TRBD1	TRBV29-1	TGCAGCGTTGTAACAGGGGGCATCAATCAGCCCCAGCATTTT	CSVVTGGINQPQHF
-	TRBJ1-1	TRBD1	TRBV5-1	TGCGCCAGCAGCCGCACAGGGGCGAACACTGAAGCTTTCTTT	CASSRTGANTEAFF
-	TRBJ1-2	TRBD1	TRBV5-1	TGCGCCAGCAGCTTGAGTGGGGAAGGGGGCCTTAACTATGGCTACACCTTC	CASSLSGEGGLNYGYTF
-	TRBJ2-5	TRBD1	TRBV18	TGTGCCAGCTCACCTTCGACAGGGGAAGAGACCCAGTACTTC	CASSPSTGEETQYF
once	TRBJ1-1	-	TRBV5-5	TGTGCCAGCAGTTATGGACAGATCATGAACACTGAAGCTTTCTTT	CASSYGQIMNTEAFF
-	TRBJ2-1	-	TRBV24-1	TGTGCCACCAGCCAATCTATATACAATGAGCAGTTCTTC	CATSQSIYNEQFF
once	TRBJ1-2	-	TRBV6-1	TGTGCCAGCAGTGAAGGAACCGCGGGGGGCTACACCTTC	CASSEGTAGGYTF
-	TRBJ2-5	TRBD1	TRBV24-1	TGTGCCACCAGCTTACAGGGGGCGGGGGAGACCCAGTACTTC	CATSLQGAGETQYF
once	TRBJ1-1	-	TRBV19	TGTGCCAGTAGTAGTCGCGTTTTGAACACTGAAGCTTTCTTT	CASSSRVLNTEAFF
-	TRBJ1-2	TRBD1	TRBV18	TGTGCCAGCTCACCACGATATCAGGGGGCGACTGGCTACACCTTC	CASSPRYQGATGYTF
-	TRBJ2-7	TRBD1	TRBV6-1	TGTGCCAGCAGTGAACAAGGACAGGGCTACGAGCAGTACTTC	CASSEQGQGYEQYF
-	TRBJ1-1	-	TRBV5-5	TGTGCCAGCAGCTTCCTAGCTAGTTCCATGAACACTGAAGCTTTCTTT	CASSFLASSMNTEAFF
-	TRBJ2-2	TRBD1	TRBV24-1	TGTGCCACCAGTGACCCCCCGACAGGGTTGACCGGGGAGCTGTTTTTT	CATSDPPTGLTGELFF
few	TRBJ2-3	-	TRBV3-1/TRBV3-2	TGTGCCAGCAGCCAAGGGAGCTTTGATACGCAGTATTTT	CASSQGSFDTQYF
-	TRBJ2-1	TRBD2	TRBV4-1	TGCGCCAGCAGCACAGGACTAGCGGGGACTTCCTACAATGAGCAGTTCTTC	CASSTGLAGTSYNEQFF
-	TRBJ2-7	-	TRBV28	TGTGCCAGCAGCTTAGTTTCTGCCGGGAATTGGTACGAGCAGTACTTC	CASSLVSAGNWYEQYF
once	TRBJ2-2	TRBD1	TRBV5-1	TGCGCCAGCAGCGGGACAGGGTCGGGCGGCACCGGGGAGCTGTTTTTT	CASSGTGSGGTGELFF
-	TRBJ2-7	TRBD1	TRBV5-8	TGTGCCAGCTCTCCTTGGGCCGGCGCCGGGGACAGGGGATCCGAGCAGTACTTC	CASSPWAGAGDRGSEQYF
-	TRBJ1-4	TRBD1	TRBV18	TGTGCCAGCTCAGCGGGACAGTTAGCAACTAATGAAAAACTGTTTTTT	CASSAGQLATNEKLFF
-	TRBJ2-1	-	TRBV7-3	TGTGCCAGCAGCGCCAGGGTCGGAAATGAGCAGTTCTTC	CASSARVGNEQFF
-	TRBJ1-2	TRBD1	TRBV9	TGTGCCAGCAGCGGCTCAGGGGGCGCCGCCTATGGCTACACCTTC	CASSGSGGAAYGYTF
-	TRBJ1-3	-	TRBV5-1	TGCGCCAGCAGCTTGGAGGGGGTAACTGGAAACACCATATATTTT	CASSLEGVTGNTIYF
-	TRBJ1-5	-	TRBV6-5	TGTGCCAGCAGTACGGGGCAGGGGCGTGATCAGCCCCAGCATTTT	CASSTGQGRDQPQHF
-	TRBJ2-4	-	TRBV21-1	TGTGCCAGTACCCAGACCCGGGGACTAGCCAAAAACATTCAGTACTTC	CASTQTRGLAKNIQYF
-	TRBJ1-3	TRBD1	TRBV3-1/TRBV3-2	TGTGCCAGCAGCCACACCGGACAGGGGGCTGGAAACACCATATATTTT	CASSHTGQGAGNTIYF
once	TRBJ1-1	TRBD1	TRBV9	TGTGCCAGCAGCGTCGACAGGGGTATAGGGACTGAAGCTTTCTTT	CASSVDRGIGTEAFF
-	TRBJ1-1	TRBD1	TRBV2	TGTGCCAGCAAATACCTGGACAGGGGACTTATGAACACTGAAGCTTTCTTT	CASKYLDRGLMNTEAFF
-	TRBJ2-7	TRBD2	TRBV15	TGTGCCACCAGCAGCGACCCCACTAGCGCCTTGGATCAGCAGTACTTC	CATSSDPTSALDQQYF
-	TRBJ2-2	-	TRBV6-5	TGTGCCAGCAGTTATGCACTGCATAACACCGGGGAGCTGTTTTTT	CASSYALHNTGELFF
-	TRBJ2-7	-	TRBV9	TGTGCCAGCAGCGTCGACCCCACAGGATCCTACGAGCAGTACTTC	CASSVDPTGSYEQYF
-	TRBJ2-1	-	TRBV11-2	-	CASSLDFGGGTPVFF
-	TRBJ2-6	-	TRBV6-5	TGTGCCAGCACCAGCTCTGGGGCCAACGTCCTGACTTTC	CASTSSGANVLTF
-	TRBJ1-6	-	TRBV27	TGTGCCAGCAGTGCCGACAGGTTCTCACCCCTCCACTTT	CASSADRFSPLHF
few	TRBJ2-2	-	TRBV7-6	TGTGCCAGCAGCGCTAATAGCGGATTGAACACCGGGGAGCTGTTTTTT	CASSANSGLNTGELFF
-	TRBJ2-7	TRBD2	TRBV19	TGTGCCAGTAGTATGGTGCGGGGGGGAGCCTACGAGCAGTACTTC	CASSMVRGGAYEQYF
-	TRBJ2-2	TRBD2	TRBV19	TGTGCCAGTAACAGCGGACTAGCGGGAGGGCCGGATGTCGGGGAGCTGTTTTTT	CASNSGLAGGPDVGELFF
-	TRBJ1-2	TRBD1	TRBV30	TGTGCCTGCCACGACAGGGACTATGGCTACACCTTC	CACHDRDYGYTF
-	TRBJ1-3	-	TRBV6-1	TGTGCCAGCAGTGATACGGGGAGCTCTGGAAACACCATATATTTT	CASSDTGSSGNTIYF
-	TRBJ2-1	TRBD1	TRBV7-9	TGTGCCAGCAGCTTGGGACAGGGAGAGGCCAATGAGCAGTTCTTC	CASSLGQGEANEQFF
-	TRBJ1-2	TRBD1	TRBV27	TGTGCCAGCAGCCCGACAGGGGACTATGGCTACACCTTC	CASSPTGDYGYTF
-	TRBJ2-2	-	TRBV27	TGTGCCAGCAGCTTAGGAGGCGGGGAGCTGTTTTTT	CASSLGGGELFF
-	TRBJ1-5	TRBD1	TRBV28	TGTGCCAGCAGTTTAGGACAGGGGGCAGGTCAGCCCCAGCATTTT	CASSLGQGAGQPQHF
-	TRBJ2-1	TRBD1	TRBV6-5	TGTGCCAGCAGTTACCCCGGACAGGGCCCCTACAATGAGCAGTTCTTC	CASSYPGQGPYNEQFF
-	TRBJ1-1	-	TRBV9	TGTGCCAGCAGCCCTTCGACGGGGAATACTGAAGCTTTCTTT	CASSPSTGNTEAFF
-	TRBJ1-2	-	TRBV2	TGTGCCAGCAGTGAATATCAGGAATGCGGCTACACCTTC	CASSEYQECGYTF
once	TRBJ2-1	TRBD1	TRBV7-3	TGTGCCAGCAGCCCCATAGGGGGCGAAGCTTACAATGAGCAGTTCTTC	CASSPIGGEAYNEQFF
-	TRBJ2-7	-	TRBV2	TGTGCCAGCAGTAGCAGACAGCTAAGCTCCTACGAGCAGTACTTC	CASSSRQLSSYEQYF
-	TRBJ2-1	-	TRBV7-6	TGTGCCAGCAGCTACAGGGTACATGAGCAGTTCTTC	CASSYRVHEQFF